This paragraph covers one TCR beta chain sequence. The sample is drawn from a study of cytomegalovirus exposure and HLA in healthy donors. Produced via immunoSEQ multiplex PCR; TCRdb's table is partial and in-frame only. The table lists about 240,000 clones, around 86% of them singletons. The CDR3 length is 15 residues. With 4 bases clipped from V and 1 base from J, the junction kept 6 bases outside the gene matches. Germline assignment: CDR1 SGHRS and CDR2 YFSETQ. The genes are TRBV5-1 and TRBJ2-5, with TRBD2 identical over 8 bases. What was sequenced was PBMCs. This clonotype originated in a young woman in good health and CMV-seropositive. This CDR3 reads CASSPLSGSQETQYF. CDR3 nucleotides: TGCGCCAGCAGCCCCTTAAGCGGGAGCCAAGAGACCCAGTACTTC.